The 5 T cell receptor beta chains listed next were all sequenced from one sample in a study of control samples from healthy donors and cancer patients. Only in-frame clones appear in the TCRdb table, and some are missing; sequencing was by immunoSEQ multiplex PCR. Here the sample spans 100,000 to 150,000 clones, over 75% being singletons. Sample: blood. These receptors all come from a man aged 35-49 years in good health.

The V gene is TRBV9, the J gene TRBJ1-1; a weak D match, TRBD1 (5 bases). This CDR3 spans 13 amino acids. In germline, CDR1 is SGDLS, CDR2 YYNGEE. The V and J ends lost 0 bases and 3 bases respectively, with 6 bases between them. Here the CDR3 reads CASSVGGDTEAFF. In DNA, the CDR3 is TGTGCCAGCAGCGTAGGGGGCGACACTGAAGCTTTCTTT.

The chain combines TRBV18 with TRBJ2-2; 9 bases line up with TRBD2. CDR3 length: 16 residues. V was pared by 3 bases and J by 2 bases, with 4 bases of the junction left unmatched. Germline V gene data show CDR1 as KGHSH and CDR2 as LQKENI. The CDR3 DNA sequence: TGTGCCAGCTCACCTTTAGCGGGGGCTAACACCGGGGAGCTGTTTTTT. Translated, it gives CASSPLAGANTGELFF.

The J gene is TRBJ1-1, the V gene TRBV2; no clear D gene. The CDR3 has 14 residues. Germline values: CDR1 SNHLY, CDR2 FYNNEI. Trimming shortened V by 6 bases and J by 4 bases, and 15 bases separated the two germline ends. The CDR3 sequence is CASSLRIWSTEAFF. CDR3 nucleotides: TGTGCCAGCAGCCTCAGGATTTGGAGCACTGAAGCTTTCTTT.

The CDR3 coding sequence is TGTGCCAGCAGCTGGACAGGGGGGACTGAAGCTTTCTTT. As protein: CASSWTGGTEAFF. This sequence joins TRBV5-8 and TRBJ1-1, with TRBD1 identical over 10 bases. This CDR3 is 13 amino acids long. V shed 3 bases and J 5 bases; nucleotides not matched to a gene: 1. CDR1 is SGHTS and CDR2 is YDEGEE in the germline V gene. Drawing the rest from reference TRBV5-8 and TRBJ1-1, the complete variable domain is EAGVTQSPTHLIKTRGQQATLRCSPISGHTSVYWYQQALGLGLQFLLWYDEGEERNRGNFPPRFSGRQFPNYSSELNVNALELEDSALYLCASSWTGGTEAFFGQGTRLTVV.

Written as DNA, the CDR3 is TGTGCCAGCAGTTTTTGGGGAGGTTGGGAGACCCAGTACTTC. It is translated as CASSFWGGWETQYF. The chain joins TRBV6-6 to TRBJ2-5, with D perhaps TRBD2 (6 bases). The CDR3 runs 14 residues. CDR1 is MNHNY and CDR2 is SVGAGI in the germline V gene (reference sequence). The V end was cut by 4 bases, the J end by 5 bases, with 14 bases between.